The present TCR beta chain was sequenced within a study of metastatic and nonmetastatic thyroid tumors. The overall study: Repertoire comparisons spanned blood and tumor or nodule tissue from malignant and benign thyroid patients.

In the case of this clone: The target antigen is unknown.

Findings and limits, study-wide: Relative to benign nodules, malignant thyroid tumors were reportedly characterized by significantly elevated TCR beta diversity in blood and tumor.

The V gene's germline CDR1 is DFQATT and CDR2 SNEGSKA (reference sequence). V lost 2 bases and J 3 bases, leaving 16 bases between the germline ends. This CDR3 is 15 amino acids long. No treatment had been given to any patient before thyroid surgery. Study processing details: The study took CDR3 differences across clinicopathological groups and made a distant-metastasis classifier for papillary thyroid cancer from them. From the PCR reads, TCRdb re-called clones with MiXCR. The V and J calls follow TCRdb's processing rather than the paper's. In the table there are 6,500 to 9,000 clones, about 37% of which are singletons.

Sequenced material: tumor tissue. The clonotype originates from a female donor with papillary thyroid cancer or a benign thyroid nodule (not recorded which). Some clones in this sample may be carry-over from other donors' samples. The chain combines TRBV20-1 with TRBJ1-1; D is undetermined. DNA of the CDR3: TGCAGTGCTAGACCGTTTAAAAAGGTTGACACTGAAGCTTTCTTT. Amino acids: CSARPFKKVDTEAFF.